A single sample gave rise to the 22 T cell receptor beta chains below, sequenced in a study of blood T cell repertoires in COVID-19. Assay: immunoSEQ multiplex PCR; the TCRdb copy retains only in-frame clones and omits some. Of tens of thousands of clones listed, more than 65% are singletons. What was sequenced was peripheral blood. The receptor set was obtained from a man in his fifties or sixties with acute or convalescent COVID-19.

The chain couples TRBV7-2 to TRBJ1-1; D possibly corresponds to TRBD1 (6 bases). Germline V gives CDR1 SGHTA, CDR2 FQGNSA. Trimming removed 6 bases at V and 9 bases at J, with 17 bases between. This CDR3 comprises 13 residues. The CDR3 DNA follows: TGTGCCAGCAGTACCGGGACAAACCAAAAAGCTTTCTTT. Its translation: CASSTGTNQKAFF.

The chain employs TRBV27 and TRBJ1-5; 7 nucleotides agree with TRBD1. V dropped 6 bases and J dropped 0; count of bases not matched to a gene: 2. Germline V CDR1 and CDR2: MNHEY, SMNVEV (reference sequence). The CDR3 has 14 amino acids. The chain's CDR3 is CASRTGYSNQPQHF. The CDR3 DNA follows: TGTGCCAGCAGGACAGGGTATAGCAATCAGCCCCAGCATTTT.

The V and J genes are TRBV19 and TRBJ1-5; 7 bases match TRBD1. The CDR3 runs 15 residues. The V gene's germline CDR1 is LNHDA and CDR2 SQIVND (reference sequence). V trimming: 7 bases; J trimming: 6 bases; junction bases outside the gene matches: 12. For the CDR3, the DNA is TGTGCCAGTACAAGGGACAGTCTATTCCGTCAGCCCCAGCATTTT. It translates to CASTRDSLFRQPQHF.

This sequence joins TRBV28 and TRBJ1-1; maybe TRBD1 (6 bases). The V end lost 7 bases, the J end lost 3 bases, and 15 bases lay between the germline ends. This CDR3 is 14 amino acids long. Germline CDR1 MDHEN, CDR2 SYDVKM. CDR3 DNA: TGTGCCAGCATTGTTGGACAGTCCTACACTGAAGCTTTCTTT. Its translation: CASIVGQSYTEAFF. Combining the CDR3 with reference TRBV28 and TRBJ1-1 gives the whole variable domain DVKVTQSSRYLVKRTGEKVFLECVQDMDHENMFWYRQDPGLGLRLIYFSYDVKMKEKGDIPEGYSVSREKKERFSLILESASTNQTSMYLCASIVGQSYTEAFFGQGTRLTVV.

The chain uses TRBV7-2 and TRBJ1-5; no clear D. Trimming removed 5 bases at V and 0 bases at J, with 11 bases between. Per the germline V gene, CDR1 is SGHTA and CDR2 is FQGNSA. CDR3 length equals 15 residues. For the CDR3, the DNA is TGTGCCAGCAGCCCCCAACGGTATAGCAATCAGCCCCAGCATTTT. This gives the protein CASSPQRYSNQPQHF.

The chain carries TRBV9 and TRBJ1-2; 7 bases are a match to TRBD1. CDR3 length: 15 amino acids. Germline V gives CDR1 SGDLS, CDR2 YYNGEE. After removal of 3 bases from V and 5 bases from J, the junction contained 10 bases not matched to a gene. CDR3 DNA sequence: TGTGCCAGCAGCGCGCTAACAGGGGCCGGTTATGGCTACACCTTC. This encodes CASSALTGAGYGYTF.

V and J are TRBV5-1 and TRBJ2-3; D is undetermined. Trimming stripped 0 bases from V and 4 bases from J, with 15 bases between. This CDR3 has 16 amino acids. CDR1 is SGHRS and CDR2 is YFSETQ in the germline V gene. CDR3 protein: CASSLAQASLADTQYF. For the CDR3, the DNA is TGCGCCAGCAGCTTGGCCCAGGCTTCCCTGGCAGATACGCAGTATTTT.

This chain connects TRBV28 to TRBJ1-2; TRBD1 aligns across 10 bases. The J segment lost 7 bases and the V segment lost 4 bases, leaving 12 bases of the junction unmatched. The CDR3 has 16 amino acids. CDR1 is MDHEN and CDR2 is SYDVKM in the germline V gene. CDR3 DNA sequence: TGTGCCAGCAGTTCTCCCGGGACAGGGGAGAGGGGTGGCTACACCTTC. Protein product: CASSSPGTGERGGYTF.

The chain uses TRBV5-4 and TRBJ2-5, with D possibly TRBD1 on 7 matching bases. V was pared by 2 bases and J by 5 bases, with 16 bases between. The CDR3 is 15 amino acids. Germline CDR1 SGHNT, CDR2 YYREEE (reference sequence). Here the CDR3 reads CASSFDDRAGETQYF. The CDR3 nucleotides are TGTGCCAGCAGCTTTGATGACAGGGCGGGGGAGACCCAGTACTTC.

The rearrangement joins TRBV18 to TRBJ1-1; 8 bases match TRBD1. CDR1 and CDR2 from the germline V gene are KGHSH and LQKENI. The CDR3 runs 15 residues. Trimming removed 1 base from V and 3 bases from J; junction bases left unmatched: 4. The CDR3 coding sequence is TGTGCCAGCTCACCACTGACAGGGGCGGACACTGAAGCTTTCTTT. This encodes CASSPLTGADTEAFF.

This clone has ten or more counts. The chain uses TRBV27 and TRBJ1-1; D remains ambiguous. In germline, CDR1 is MNHEY, CDR2 SMNVEV (reference sequence). V dropped 9 bases and J dropped 2 bases, with 19 bases sitting between them. CDR3 length equals 15 residues. DNA for the CDR3: TGTGCCAGTGGGCGGGAAACTGGGCTAAACACTGAAGCTTTCTTT. It translates to CASGRETGLNTEAFF.

This chain links TRBV10-3 with TRBJ2-7; D unresolved. V dropped 0 bases and J dropped 0 bases, with 9 bases sitting between them. The CDR3 contains 15 residues. Germline CDR1 and CDR2: ENHRY and SYGVKD. This chain's CDR3 is CAISESEVRSYEQYF. In nucleotides, the CDR3 is TGTGCCATCAGTGAGTCTGAGGTCCGCTCCTACGAGCAGTACTTC.

The chain uses TRBV6-2 or TRBV6-3 and TRBJ1-2, with 8 bases identical to TRBD1. The V segment lost 4 bases and the J segment 0 bases; nucleotides outside the gene matches: 4. This CDR3 is built from 15 residues. Germline V lookup: CDR1 MNHEY, CDR2 SVGEGT. In DNA form, the CDR3 reads TGTGCCAGCAGTTGGACAGGGACGCCTAACTATGGCTACACCTTC. Its translation: CASSWTGTPNYGYTF.

The V gene is TRBV5-1, the J gene TRBJ1-5; 9 bases are a match to TRBD1. CDR3 length: 14 residues. The V segment lost 4 bases and the J segment 8 bases; nucleotides outside the gene matches: 7. Germline values: CDR1 SGHRS, CDR2 YFSETQ. Here the CDR3 DNA reads TGCGCCAGCAGCACCGGGACAGGGTGGGAGCCCCAGCATTTT. This translates into CASSTGTGWEPQHF.

The rearrangement uses TRBV7-9 and TRBJ1-4, with D possibly being TRBD1 (6 bases). The CDR3 extends over 15 amino acids. With 5 bases removed from V and 5 bases from J, the gap between germline ends came to 15 bases. Germline lookup yields CDR1 SEHNR and CDR2 FQNEAQ (reference sequence). Written as DNA, the CDR3 is TGTGCCAGCAGCCCCAGACAGGCTACGAATGAAAAACTGTTTTTT. Translated: CASSPRQATNEKLFF.

The V and J genes are TRBV28 and TRBJ1-1, with D unclear. The V gene's germline CDR1 is MDHEN and CDR2 SYDVKM. V was shortened by 5 bases and J by 1 base, with 20 bases between the two germline ends. This CDR3 spans 17 amino acids. CDR3: CASSPIGFAEGNTEAFF. CDR3 DNA sequence: TGTGCCAGCAGTCCGATCGGTTTCGCGGAGGGGAACACTGAAGCTTTCTTT.

The chain uses TRBV7-8 and TRBJ1-6, with D uncertain. Trimming cost V 2 bases and J 0 bases, with 11 bases left between them. Germline-derived CDR1 and CDR2 are SGHVS and FQNEAQ. CDR3 size: 17 residues. The chain's CDR3 is CASSLTVPSSYNSPLHF. CDR3 DNA: TGTGCCAGCAGCTTAACAGTCCCGAGCTCCTATAATTCACCCCTCCACTTT.

This clone appeared once. The chain couples TRBV19 to TRBJ1-5; the match to TRBD1 covers 8 bases. Germline CDR1 LNHDA, CDR2 SQIVND (reference sequence). The CDR3 is 15 residues long. V was clipped by 5 bases and J by 2 bases; unmatched bases: 5. The CDR3 DNA sequence: TGTGCCAGTAGTGGGACAGGCAGGGGCAATCAGCCCCAGCATTTT. Amino acid sequence: CASSGTGRGNQPQHF.

The chain uses TRBV27 and TRBJ1-1; D is unresolved. Germline V gene data show CDR1 as MNHEY and CDR2 as SMNVEV (reference sequence). V was trimmed by 2 bases and J by 1 base, leaving 5 bases between them. The length of the CDR3 is 13 residues. CDR3 DNA sequence: TGTGCCAGCAGTTTACAGGAGAACACTGAAGCTTTCTTT. Translated: CASSLQENTEAFF.

Turning to this clone: Sequence at one end of the junction differs from germline and may be a read error. The sample carries other DNA sequences with the same CDR3. The chain employs TRBV4-1 and TRBJ1-2; 7 bases are shared with TRBD1. The CDR3 has 16 amino acids. Germline lookup yields CDR1 MGHRA and CDR2 YSYEKL. CDR3 coding DNA: TGCGCCAGCAGCCAAGTGGGGATACAGGGGAACTATGGCTATACCTTC. Amino acid sequence: CASSQVGIQGNYGYTF.

This chain links TRBV7-9 with TRBJ2-1, with TRBD2 matching 10 bases. The V gene's germline CDR1 is SEHNR and CDR2 FQNEAQ (reference sequence). The CDR3 is 17 residues long. Unmatched junction bases numbered 8, after V lost 1 base and J lost 5 bases. In DNA, the CDR3 is TGTGCCAGCAGCTTAGTTCGAGCGGGGGGGCTGCACAATGAGCAGTTCTTC. Protein: CASSLVRAGGLHNEQFF.

The chain is built from TRBV3-1 (or the pseudogene TRBV3-2) and TRBJ1-6; D might be TRBD1 (6 bases). V lost 1 base and J 7 bases, leaving 8 bases between the germline ends. This CDR3 region has 14 residues. Germline V gene lookup returns CDR1 LGHDT and CDR2 YNNKEL (reference sequence). The CDR3 DNA sequence: TGTGCCAGCAGCCAAGGGACAGAGAATTCACCCCTCCACTTT. Its translation: CASSQGTENSPLHF.